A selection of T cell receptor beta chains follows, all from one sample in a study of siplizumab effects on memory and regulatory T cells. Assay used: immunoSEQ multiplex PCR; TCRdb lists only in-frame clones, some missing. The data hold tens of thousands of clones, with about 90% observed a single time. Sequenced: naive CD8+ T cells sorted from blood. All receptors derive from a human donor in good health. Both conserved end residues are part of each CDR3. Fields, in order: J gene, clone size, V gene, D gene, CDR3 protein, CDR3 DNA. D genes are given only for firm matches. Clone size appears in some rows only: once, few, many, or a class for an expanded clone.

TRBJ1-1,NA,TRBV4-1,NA,CASSQDPLDSSGTEAFF,TGCGCCAGCAGCCAGGACCCCCTCGACAGTTCTGGGACTGAAGCTTTCTTT
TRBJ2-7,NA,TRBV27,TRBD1,CASSSDSGTGIYEQYF,TGTGCCAGCAGTTCAGACTCCGGGACAGGTATTTACGAGCAGTACTTC
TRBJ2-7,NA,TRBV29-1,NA,CSVWTVPFEQYF,TGCAGCGTTTGGACAGTTCCTTTCGAGCAGTACTTC
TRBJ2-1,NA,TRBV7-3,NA,CASSPDSREQFF,TGTGCCAGCAGCCCCGACAGCCGGGAGCAGTTCTTC
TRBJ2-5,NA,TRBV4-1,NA,CASSQVPGAETQYF,TGCGCCAGCAGCCAAGTGCCGGGGGCGGAGACCCAGTACTTC
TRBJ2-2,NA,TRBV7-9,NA,CASSIGRDTGELFF,TGTGCCAGCAGCATCGGAAGGGACACCGGGGAGCTGTTTTTT
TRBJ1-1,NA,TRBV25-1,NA,CASSEGNTEAFF,TGTGCCAGCAGTGAAGGGAACACTGAAGCTTTCTTT
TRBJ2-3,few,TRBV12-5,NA,CASGLAQTSTDTQYF,TGTGCTAGTGGTTTGGCACAGACTAGCACAGATACGCAGTATTTT
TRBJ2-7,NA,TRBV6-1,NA,CASSEDGYEQYF,TGTGCCAGCAGTGAAGATGGCTACGAGCAGTACTTC
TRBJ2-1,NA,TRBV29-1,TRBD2,CSGLRTSGLGEQFF,TGCAGCGGCCTTAGGACTAGCGGGCTGGGGGAGCAGTTCTTC
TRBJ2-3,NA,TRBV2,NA,CASRGMYSDTQYF,TGTGCCAGCAGGGGGATGTACTCAGATACGCAGTATTTT
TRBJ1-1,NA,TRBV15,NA,CATSSEGGFEAFF,TGTGCCACCAGCAGCGAAGGGGGATTTGAAGCTTTCTTT
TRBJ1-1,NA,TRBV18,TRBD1,CASSETGVPEAFF,TGTGCCAGCTCAGAGACAGGGGTCCCTGAAGCTTTCTTT
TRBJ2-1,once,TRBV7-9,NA,CASSISGGRDLVPNEQFF,TGTGCCAGCAGCATTAGTGGGGGTCGGGACCTGGTTCCCAATGAGCAGTTCTTC
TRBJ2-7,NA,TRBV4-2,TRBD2,CASSQDRGVPSVYEQYF,TGTGCCAGCAGCCAAGATCGGGGGGTCCCTAGCGTCTACGAGCAGTACTTC
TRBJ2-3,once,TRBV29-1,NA,CSVEDLTDTQYF,TGCAGCGTTGAAGACCTCACAGATACGCAGTATTTT
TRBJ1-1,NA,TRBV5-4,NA,CASSYGPNTEAFF,TGTGCCAGCAGTTACGGGCCGAACACTGAAGCTTTCTTT
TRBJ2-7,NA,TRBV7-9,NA,CASSFTVTGEQYF,TGTGCCAGCAGCTTTACGGTAACGGGGGAGCAGTACTTC
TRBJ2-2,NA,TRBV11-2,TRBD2,CASSFPLAGDGELFF,TGTGCCAGCAGCTTTCCTCTAGCGGGAGACGGGGAGCTGTTTTTT
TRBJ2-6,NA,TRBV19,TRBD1,CASSMGQGSGANVLTF,TGTGCCAGTAGTATGGGACAGGGCTCTGGGGCCAACGTCCTGACTTTC
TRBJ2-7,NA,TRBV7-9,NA,CASSLARGLSSYEQYF,TGTGCCAGCAGCTTAGCGAGGGGCTTAAGCTCCTACGAGCAGTACTTC
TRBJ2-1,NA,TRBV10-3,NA,CAISAIARYNEQFF,TGTGCCATCAGTGCGATAGCCCGTTACAATGAGCAGTTCTTC
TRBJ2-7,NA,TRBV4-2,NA,CASSVEGSSSYEQYF,TGTGCCAGCAGCGTCGAGGGGTCCAGCTCCTACGAGCAGTACTTC
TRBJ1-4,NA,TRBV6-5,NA,CASSSTRATNEKLFF,TGTGCCAGCAGTTCAACCCGTGCAACTAATGAAAAACTGTTTTTT
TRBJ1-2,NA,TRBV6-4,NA,CASSDRGGNYGYTF,TGTGCCAGCAGTGACAGGGGGGGGAACTATGGCTACACCTTC
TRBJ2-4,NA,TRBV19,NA,CASSSPDTGGQNIQYF,TGTGCCAGTAGCTCCCCTGACACGGGTGGCCAAAACATTCAGTACTTC
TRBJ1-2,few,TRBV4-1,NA,CASSQGGFNYGYTF,TGCGCCAGCAGCCAAGGGGGCTTTAACTATGGCTACACCTTC
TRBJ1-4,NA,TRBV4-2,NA,CASSQDLGGEKLFF,TGTGCCAGCAGCCAAGATTTAGGGGGGGAAAAACTGTTTTTT
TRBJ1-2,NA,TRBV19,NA,CASTLLSRHGYTF,TGTGCCAGTACCCTTTTAAGTCGCCATGGCTACACCTTC
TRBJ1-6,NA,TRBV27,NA,CASSYHPGGLSYNSPLHF,TGTGCCAGCAGTTATCATCCGGGGGGGCTGTCCTATAATTCACCCCTCCACTTT
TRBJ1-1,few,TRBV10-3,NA,CAISETGNTEAFF,TGTGCCATCAGTGAGACAGGGAACACTGAAGCTTTCTTT
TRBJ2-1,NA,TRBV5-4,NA,CASSLGGNEQFF,TGTGCCAGCAGCTTGGGCGGCAATGAGCAGTTCTTC
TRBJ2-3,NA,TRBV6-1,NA,CASRGTGTATDTQYF,TGTGCCAGCAGGGGAACCGGGACCGCCACAGATACGCAGTATTTT
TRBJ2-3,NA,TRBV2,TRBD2,CASSDDARGTTDTQYF,TGTGCCAGCAGTGACGACGCGCGGGGGACCACAGATACGCAGTATTTT
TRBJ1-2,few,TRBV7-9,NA,CATRGQQTSYGYTF,TGTGCCACCCGAGGGCAACAGACTTCCTATGGCTACACCTTC
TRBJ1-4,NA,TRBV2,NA,CASSEWVEKLFF,TGTGCCAGCAGTGAGTGGGTTGAAAAACTGTTTTTT
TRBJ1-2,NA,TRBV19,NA,CASAPWGGSNYGYTF,TGTGCCAGTGCCCCCTGGGGGGGGAGCAACTATGGCTACACCTTC
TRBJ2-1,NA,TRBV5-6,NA,CASSLGGPPFF,TGTGCCAGCAGCTTGGGGGGCCCCCCGTTCTTC
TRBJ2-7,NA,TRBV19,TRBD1,CASRLTGTTYEQYF,TGTGCCAGTAGGCTGACAGGGACGACCTACGAGCAGTACTTC
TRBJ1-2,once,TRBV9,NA,CASSPRTPNYGYTF,TGTGCCAGCAGCCCCCGGACACCTAACTATGGCTACACCTTC
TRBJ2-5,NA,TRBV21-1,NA,CASSKETQLASQETQYF,TGTGCCAGCAGCAAAGAAACCCAACTAGCGAGCCAAGAGACCCAGTACTTC
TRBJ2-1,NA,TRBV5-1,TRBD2,CASSREAWGPYNEQFF,TGCGCCAGCAGCCGGGAGGCGTGGGGACCTTACAATGAGCAGTTCTTC
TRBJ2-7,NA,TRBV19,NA,CASSNPGFGYEQYF,TGTGCCAGTAGCAACCCAGGGTTCGGGTACGAGCAGTACTTC
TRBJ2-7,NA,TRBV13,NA,CASSSTGTSISYEQYF,TGTGCCAGCAGCTCCACGGGGACATCAATATCCTACGAGCAGTACTTC
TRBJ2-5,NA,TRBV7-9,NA,CASRGATQYF,TGTGCCAGCAGGGGGGCGACCCAGTACTTC
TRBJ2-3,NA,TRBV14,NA,CASSQDRVISTDTQYF,TGTGCCAGCAGCCAAGATCGGGTCATTAGTACAGATACGCAGTATTTT
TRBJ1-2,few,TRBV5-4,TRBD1,CASSSRQGAYGYTF,TGTGCCAGCAGCTCCCGACAGGGGGCCTATGGCTACACCTTC
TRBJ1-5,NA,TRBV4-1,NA,CASSQGGLRQPQHF,TGCGCCAGCAGCCAGGGGGGCCTTAGACAGCCCCAGCATTTT